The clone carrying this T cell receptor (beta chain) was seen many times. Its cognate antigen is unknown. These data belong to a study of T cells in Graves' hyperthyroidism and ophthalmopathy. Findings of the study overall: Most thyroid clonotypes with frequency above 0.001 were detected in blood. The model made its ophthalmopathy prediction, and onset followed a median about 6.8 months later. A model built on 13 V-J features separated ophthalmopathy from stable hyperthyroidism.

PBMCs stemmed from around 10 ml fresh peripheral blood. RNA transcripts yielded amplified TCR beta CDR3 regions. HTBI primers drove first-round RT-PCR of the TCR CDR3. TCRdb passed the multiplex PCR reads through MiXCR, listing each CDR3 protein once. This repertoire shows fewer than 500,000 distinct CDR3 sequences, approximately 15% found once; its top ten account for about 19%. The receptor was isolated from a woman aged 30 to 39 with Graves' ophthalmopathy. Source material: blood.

As DNA, the CDR3 is TGTGCCAGCAGCTACCTCGGGCCCGGGGACACTGAAGCTTTCTTT. It yields the protein CASSYLGPGDTEAFF. The rearrangement joins TRBV11-1 to TRBJ1-1; D is ambiguous. V was clipped by 4 bases and J by 3 bases, with 15 bases between them. The CDR3 sequence is 15 residues long. CDR1 and CDR2 from the germline V gene are SGHAT and FQDESV (reference sequence).